This entry describes one T cell receptor (beta chain). The antigen is not known. The CDR3 loop spans 16 amino acids. Germline V CDR1 and CDR2: ENHRY, SYGVKD. V was cut by 6 bases and J by 5 bases, with 22 bases left in between. The data stem from a study of cytomegalovirus exposure and HLA in healthy donors. The overall study: Previous work identified 95 million to 120 million unique TCR beta sequences from roughly 180 million T cells.

Findings and caveats of the study: The authors listed 164 TCR beta chains as cytomegalovirus-associated. In a later analysis, HLA-C alleles had the fewest associated TCRs, DRB1 alleles the most. Reportedly, diagnosis of cytomegalovirus status by the classifier showed high specificity and sensitivity.

PCR primers comprised 60 Vbeta and 13 Jbeta primers. The protocol was immunoSEQ multiplex PCR, while the TCRdb copy is restricted to in-frame clones and leaves out a portion. The data show about 190,000 clones, roughly 80% seen once. The sequence derives from a woman aged 30 to 39 in good health and CMV-seropositive. Sequencing used PBMCs. The V and J genes are TRBV10-3 and TRBJ2-5; D possibly corresponds to TRBD2 (5 bases). CDR3 nucleotides: TGTGCCATCAGCCCCGGAGGAGAGTCTTTAGGGGAGACCCAGTACTTC. Amino acids: CAISPGGESLGETQYF.